The rows below give T cell receptor beta chains drawn from one sample of a study of cytomegalovirus exposure and HLA in healthy donors. This table comes from immunoSEQ multiplex PCR, and its TCRdb copy is limited to in-frame clones, with some not included. The sample contains over 130,000 clones, over 75% of which appear only once. The sample comprised PBMCs. The origin of the receptors is a man aged 35 to 55 in good health and CMV-seronegative. Both conserved end residues are part of each CDR3. A D gene is named only where the DNA matches it firmly. For some rows the clone size is stated as once, few or many, or as a class when expanded; others skip it.

clone_size d_call j_call v_call cdr3_nt cdr3_aa
NA TRBD1 TRBJ1-5 TRBV5-6 TGTGCCAGCAGCAACCGGGACAGGGTATATCAGCCCCAGCATTTT CASSNRDRVYQPQHF
NA TRBD1 TRBJ2-3 TRBV12-5 TGTGCTAGTGGCACAGGGGGCGCTTCGGATACGCAGTATTTT CASGTGGASDTQYF
NA TRBD1 TRBJ2-7 TRBV6-4 TGTGCCAGCAGTGAAACAGGGGGTGAGGACGAGCAGTACTTC CASSETGGEDEQYF
NA NA TRBJ2-3 TRBV28 TGTGCCAGCAGCCGGAGTAGAGTTGCAGATACGCAGTATTTT CASSRSRVADTQYF
NA NA TRBJ2-5 TRBV7-9 TGTGCCAGCAGCTTAGCGGAAAGGGGAAGAGAGACCCAGTACTTC CASSLAERGRETQYF
few TRBD2 TRBJ2-7 TRBV10-3 TGTGCCATTCTAGCGGGGAGCTCCTACGAGCAGTACTTC CAILAGSSYEQYF
NA TRBD2 TRBJ2-3 TRBV30 TGTGCTCGGACTAGCGGGAGCACAGATACGCAGTATTTT CARTSGSTDTQYF
NA TRBD1 TRBJ1-4 TRBV18 TGTGCCAGCTCACGCGGACAGGGGACTAATGAAAAACTGTTTTTT CASSRGQGTNEKLFF
once TRBD2 TRBJ2-7 TRBV28 TGTGCCAGCACCCTAGGACTAGCGGGAGACGAGCAGTACTTC CASTLGLAGDEQYF
NA NA TRBJ1-4 TRBV7-2 TGTGCCAGCAGCTTGGGACAACCTAATGAAAAACTGTTTTTT CASSLGQPNEKLFF
NA TRBD2 TRBJ2-2 TRBV7-9 TGTGCCAGCAGTTGGACTAGCGGGAGTTGGACCGGGGAGCTGTTTTTT CASSWTSGSWTGELFF
NA TRBD2 TRBJ2-3 TRBV10-3 TGTGCCATCCATGAGGGGCTAGCGGGAGTCTCAGATACGCAGTATTTT CAIHEGLAGVSDTQYF
NA TRBD2 TRBJ2-7 TRBV27 TGTGCCAGCAGTTTTCTAGCGGGATCCCACGAGCAGTACTTC CASSFLAGSHEQYF
few NA TRBJ2-7 TRBV7-6 TGTGCCAGCAGCTTAGATGAGGGCCCCTACGAGCAGTACTTC CASSLDEGPYEQYF
NA NA TRBJ2-1 TRBV27 TGTGCCAGCAGTTTATCGAGGGACAATGAGCAGTTCTTC CASSLSRDNEQFF
NA NA TRBJ2-1 TRBV6-6 TGTGCCAGCAGTTACAGCCCCTACAATGAGCAGTTCTTC CASSYSPYNEQFF
NA NA TRBJ1-1 TRBV7-2 TGTGCCAGCAGCGGTCAGGGAAGGAACACTGAAGCTTTCTTT CASSGQGRNTEAFF
NA NA TRBJ1-4 TRBV7-2 TGTGCCAGCAGCGTTGAGGGGGGGCGGGAAAAACTGTTTTTT CASSVEGGREKLFF
once NA TRBJ2-1 TRBV4-3 TGCGCCAGCAGCAGCGGTTACTCCTACAATGAGCAGTTCTTC CASSSGYSYNEQFF
NA NA TRBJ2-2 TRBV7-7 TGTGCCAGCAGCTTAAAACCCCTCAGCGGGGAGCTGTTTTTT CASSLKPLSGELFF
NA NA TRBJ2-2 TRBV19 TGTGCCAGTAGTATGGTTGCAGGTTGGGCCGGGGAGCTGTTTTTT CASSMVAGWAGELFF
once NA TRBJ2-5 TRBV9 TGTGCCAGCAGCGTAGGAACCCTCCCCGCGGAGACCCAGTACTTC CASSVGTLPAETQYF
NA TRBD2 TRBJ2-2 TRBV25-1 TGTGCCAGCAGTGACCCAACTAGCGGGAGAAACGGGGAGCTGTTTTTT CASSDPTSGRNGELFF
NA NA TRBJ1-5 TRBV19 TGTGCCAGTAGACCGTACAGGGACAATCAGCCCCAGCATTTT CASRPYRDNQPQHF
NA TRBD1 TRBJ1-2 TRBV7-3 TGTGCCAGCAGCCGGGGACAGGGAGATGGCTACACCTTC CASSRGQGDGYTF
NA TRBD2 TRBJ2-1 TRBV9 TGTGCCAGCAGCGTAAGGCAGCGGGACCACGAGCAGTTCTTC CASSVRQRDHEQFF
NA NA TRBJ2-1 TRBV6-1 TGTGCCAGCATCGACATAAGCTCCTACAATGAGCAGTTCTTC CASIDISSYNEQFF
few NA TRBJ2-7 TRBV21-1 TGTGCCAGCAGCGTCGACAGGGGGCTCGAGCAGTACTTC CASSVDRGLEQYF
NA NA TRBJ2-4 TRBV11-2 TGTGCCAGCAGCTTAGTTGCGTTTCCAGGGCCAATGGAGGGCAGTCAGTACTTC CASSLVAFPGPMEGSQYF
NA NA TRBJ1-5 TRBV28 TGTGCCAGCAGAGAAAGCCCGGTAAGCAATCAGCCCCAGCATTTT CASRESPVSNQPQHF
NA TRBD1 TRBJ1-6 TRBV11-2 TGTGCCAGCAGCTTATCTAGGGACAGTTTTAATTCACCCCTCCACTTT CASSLSRDSFNSPLHF
NA NA TRBJ2-2 TRBV27 TGTGCCAGCACGGGTCAGAACACCGGGGAGCTGTTTTTT CASTGQNTGELFF
NA NA TRBJ2-1 TRBV19 TGTGCCAGTAGTATAGGGGCCGGATTTAGCTCCTACAATGAGCAGTTCTTC CASSIGAGFSSYNEQFF
NA TRBD2 TRBJ2-3 TRBV30 TGTGCCTGGAGTGCTCTAGCGGGGAACACAGATACGCAGTATTTT CAWSALAGNTDTQYF
NA TRBD1 TRBJ2-7 TRBV14 TGTGCCAGCAGCCAGGTACCGGGACAGGGTTCCTACGAGCAGTACTTC CASSQVPGQGSYEQYF
few NA TRBJ2-7 TRBV7-9 TGTGCCAGCAGCTTAGAACATGATCTCTACGAGCAGTACTTC CASSLEHDLYEQYF
NA NA TRBJ2-7 TRBV2 TGTGCCAACAGGGTAAGGAGCTCCTACGAGCAGTACTTC CANRVRSSYEQYF
NA TRBD1 TRBJ1-1 TRBV11-1 TGTGCCAGCAGCTCGGGACAGGGGTCTTCGAACACTGAAGCTTTCTTT CASSSGQGSSNTEAFF
NA TRBD1 TRBJ1-2 TRBV27 TGTGCCAGCAGTTTAGGGACTGGGACAGCCTATGGCTACACCTTC CASSLGTGTAYGYTF
NA NA TRBJ1-4 TRBV5-1 TGCGCCAGCAGCTTGGACGGCGGCAGGGGTGGTGAAAAACTGTTTTTT CASSLDGGRGGEKLFF
few TRBD1 TRBJ1-6 TRBV5-3 TGTGCCAGAAGCGGGGGACAGCCGATTCACTCCTATAATTCACCCCTCCACTTT CARSGGQPIHSYNSPLHF
few TRBD2 TRBJ2-7 TRBV19 TGTGCCAGTAGTGTGAATAGCGGGGGGTTCTCCTACGAGCAGTACTTC CASSVNSGGFSYEQYF
NA TRBD1 TRBJ1-3 TRBV10-3 TGTGCCATCAGTCTAGGACAGGGCTCTGGAAACACCATATATTTT CAISLGQGSGNTIYF
NA TRBD2 TRBJ2-7 TRBV19 TGTGCCAGTAGTATTCGCCAGCGGGGCGCCTACGAGCAGTACTTC CASSIRQRGAYEQYF
NA TRBD1 TRBJ2-2 TRBV9 TGTGCCAGCAGCGTGACCGCCGGGACAGGGACCGGGGAGCTGTTTTTT CASSVTAGTGTGELFF
few NA TRBJ2-2 TRBV7-9 TGTGCCAGCACCGGAGGGCCCACCGGGGAGCTGTTTTTT CASTGGPTGELFF
NA NA TRBJ1-4 TRBV21-1 TGTGCCAGCAGCAACCAGGGGGTAACTGAAAAACTGTTTTTT CASSNQGVTEKLFF